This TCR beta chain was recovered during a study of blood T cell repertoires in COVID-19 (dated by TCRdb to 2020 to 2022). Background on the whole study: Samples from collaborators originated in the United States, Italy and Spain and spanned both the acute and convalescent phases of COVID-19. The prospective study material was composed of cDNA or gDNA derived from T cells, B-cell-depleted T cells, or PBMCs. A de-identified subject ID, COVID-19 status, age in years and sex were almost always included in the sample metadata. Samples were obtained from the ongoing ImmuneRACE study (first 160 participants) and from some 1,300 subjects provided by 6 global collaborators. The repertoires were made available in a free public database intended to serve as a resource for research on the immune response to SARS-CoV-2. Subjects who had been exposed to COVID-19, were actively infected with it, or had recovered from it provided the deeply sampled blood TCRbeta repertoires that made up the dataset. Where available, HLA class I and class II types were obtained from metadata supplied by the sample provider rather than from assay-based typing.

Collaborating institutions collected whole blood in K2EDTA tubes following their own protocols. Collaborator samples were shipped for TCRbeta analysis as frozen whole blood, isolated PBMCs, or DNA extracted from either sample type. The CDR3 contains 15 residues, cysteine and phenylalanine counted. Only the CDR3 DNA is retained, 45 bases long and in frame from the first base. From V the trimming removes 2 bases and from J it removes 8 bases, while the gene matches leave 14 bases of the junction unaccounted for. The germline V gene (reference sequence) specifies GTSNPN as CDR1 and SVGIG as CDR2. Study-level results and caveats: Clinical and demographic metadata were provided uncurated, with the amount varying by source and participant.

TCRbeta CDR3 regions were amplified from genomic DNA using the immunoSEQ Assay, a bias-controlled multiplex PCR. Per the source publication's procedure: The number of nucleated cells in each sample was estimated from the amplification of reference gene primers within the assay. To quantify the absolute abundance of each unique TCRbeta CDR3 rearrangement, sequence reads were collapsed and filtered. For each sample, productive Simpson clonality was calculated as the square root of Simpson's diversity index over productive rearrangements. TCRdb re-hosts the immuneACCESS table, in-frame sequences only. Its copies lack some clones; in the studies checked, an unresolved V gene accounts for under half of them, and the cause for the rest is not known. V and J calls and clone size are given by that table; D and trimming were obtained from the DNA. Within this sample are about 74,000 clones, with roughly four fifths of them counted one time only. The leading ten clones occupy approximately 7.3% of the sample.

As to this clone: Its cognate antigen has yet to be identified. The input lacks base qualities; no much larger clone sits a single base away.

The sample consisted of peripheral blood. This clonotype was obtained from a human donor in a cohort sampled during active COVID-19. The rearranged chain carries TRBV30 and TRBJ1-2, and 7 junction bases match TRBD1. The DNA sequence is TGTGCCTGGAGTAACCCTGGACAGGTTTGGGAAGGCTACACCTTC. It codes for CAWSNPGQVWEGYTF.